The clone carrying this TCR beta chain counts as medium-sized by frequency. What it recognizes is unknown. This sample stems from a study of T cell clusters in autoimmune cytopenias. TRB was amplified by touch-down multiplex PCR, primer pools A and B combined. TCRdb re-called the multiplex PCR reads and gives one entry per CDR3 protein, without DNA. Recorded here are more than 9,000 distinct CDR3 sequences; the top ten clones represent approximately 3.2%. General study points: TRB repertoire shifts in secondary cytopenia and chronic lymphocytic leukemia mostly reflected lymphoma, not autoimmunity.

Roughly 38,000 genome equivalents of blood DNA were amplified for TRB. The same specimen was also included in a second study, on T cell repertoires in aging, cancer and after chemotherapy. From that study: Clear clonal overlap appeared across healthy donor samples taken over several months to years.

This TCR derives from a human donor in good health. Material: peripheral blood.

The CDR3 is CSPLPYNSPLHF. This chain links TRBV20-1 with TRBJ1-6. CDR1 and CDR2 (germline): DFQATT, SNEGSKA (reference sequence). This CDR3 has 12 residues.